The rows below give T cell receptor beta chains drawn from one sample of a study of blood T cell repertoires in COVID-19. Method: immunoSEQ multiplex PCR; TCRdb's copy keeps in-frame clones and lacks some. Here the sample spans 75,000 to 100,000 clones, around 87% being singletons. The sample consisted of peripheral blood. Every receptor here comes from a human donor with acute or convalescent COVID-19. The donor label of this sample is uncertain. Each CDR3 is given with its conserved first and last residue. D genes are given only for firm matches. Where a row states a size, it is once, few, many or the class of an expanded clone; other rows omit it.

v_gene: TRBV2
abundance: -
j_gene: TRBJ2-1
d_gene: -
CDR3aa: CASKQGSYNEQFF
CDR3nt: TGTGCCAGCAAACAGGGCTCCTACAATGAGCAGTTCTTC

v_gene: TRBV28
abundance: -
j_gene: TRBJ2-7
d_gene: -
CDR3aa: CASSLSNAAYEQYF
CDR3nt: TGTGCCAGCAGTTTGTCGAATGCGGCCTACGAGCAGTACTTC

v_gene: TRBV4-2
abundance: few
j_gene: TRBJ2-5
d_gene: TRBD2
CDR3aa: CASSNPTSGGQETQYF
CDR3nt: TGTGCCAGCAGCAACCCGACTAGCGGGGGGCAAGAGACCCAGTACTTC

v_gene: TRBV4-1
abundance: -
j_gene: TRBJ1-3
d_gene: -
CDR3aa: CASSQEVLGGAGNTIYF
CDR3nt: TGCGCCAGCAGCCAAGAGGTTTTGGGAGGGGCTGGAAACACCATATATTTT

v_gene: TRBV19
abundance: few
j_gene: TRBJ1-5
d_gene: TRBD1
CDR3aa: CASSIRGTANQPQHF
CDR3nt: TGTGCCAGTAGTATAAGGGGGACAGCAAATCAGCCCCAGCATTTT

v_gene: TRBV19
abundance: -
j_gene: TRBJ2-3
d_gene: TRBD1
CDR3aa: CASSTQGTDTQYF
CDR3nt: TGTGCCAGTAGTACACAGGGGACAGATACGCAGTATTTT

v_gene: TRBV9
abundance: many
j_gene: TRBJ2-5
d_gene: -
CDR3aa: CASSRRQDQETQYF
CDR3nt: TGTGCCAGCAGCCGCCGACAGGATCAAGAGACCCAGTACTTC

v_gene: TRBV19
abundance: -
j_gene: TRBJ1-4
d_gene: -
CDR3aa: CASRPPLGTPRQLFF
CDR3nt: TGTGCCAGTAGGCCCCCCCTCGGGACACCTAGACAACTGTTTTTT

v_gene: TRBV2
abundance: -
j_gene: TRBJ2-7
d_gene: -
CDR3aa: CASSEHGYEQYF
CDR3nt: TGTGCCAGCAGTGAACACGGGTACGAGCAGTACTTC

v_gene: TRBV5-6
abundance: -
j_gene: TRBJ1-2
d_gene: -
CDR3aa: CASSWAGSGYTF
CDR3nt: TGTGCCAGCAGCTGGGCGGGGTCGGGCTACACCTTC

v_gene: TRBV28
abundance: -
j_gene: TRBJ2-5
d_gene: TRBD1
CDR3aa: CASSLDRDPTQYF
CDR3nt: TGTGCCAGCAGTTTGGACAGGGACCCGACCCAGTACTTC

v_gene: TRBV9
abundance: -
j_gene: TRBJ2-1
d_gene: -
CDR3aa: CASSVGGEEYNEQFF
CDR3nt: TGTGCCAGCAGCGTAGGGGGGGAGGAATACAATGAGCAGTTCTTC

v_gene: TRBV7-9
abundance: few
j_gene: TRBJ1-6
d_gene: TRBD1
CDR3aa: CASSPTGDSPLHF
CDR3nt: TGTGCCAGCAGCCCAACAGGGGACTCACCCCTCCACTTT

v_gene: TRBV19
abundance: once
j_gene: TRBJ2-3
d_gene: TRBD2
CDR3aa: CASSIGTSGTDTQYF
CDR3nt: TGTGCCAGTAGTATAGGGACTAGCGGCACAGATACGCAGTATTTT

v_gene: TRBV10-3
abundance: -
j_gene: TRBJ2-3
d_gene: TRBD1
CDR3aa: CAISEYTGGGTDTQYF
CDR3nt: TGTGCCATCAGTGAGTATACAGGGGGTGGCACAGATACGCAGTATTTT

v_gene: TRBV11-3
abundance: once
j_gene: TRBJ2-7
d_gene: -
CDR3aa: CASSLSGTPYEQYF
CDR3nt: TGTGCCAGCAGCTTAAGTGGGACTCCCTACGAGCAGTACTTC

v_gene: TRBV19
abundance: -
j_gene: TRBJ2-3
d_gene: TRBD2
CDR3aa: CASKGTSGGLRTDTQYF
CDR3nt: TGTGCCAGTAAAGGGACGAGCGGGGGGCTCCGCACAGATACGCAGTATTTT